This entry is about one TCR beta chain. What it binds is not known. At one of its ends the junction is not consistent with the germline gene, which may arise from a read error. Time point described: newly diagnosed GD, antithyroid drugs for less than 3 months. PBMC-derived RNA was used for the TCR library. This record comes from a study of regulatory T cells in long-lasting Graves disease. Study findings and constraints: Patients with persistent Graves' had lower TCR diversity than newly diagnosed patients.

Researchers made TCR beta libraries by using iRepertoire HTBI primers and running Arm-PCR on CDR3 regions. TCRdb ran MiXCR on the multiplex PCR reads and lists one entry per CDR3 protein. This sample carries about 470,000 distinct CDR3 sequences, about a sixth of them seen once, and the ten largest clones take roughly an eighth. The V gene's germline CDR1 is MGHRA and CDR2 YSYEKL. The CDR3 is 15 amino acids. The data were also submitted as part of a second study, on T cells in Graves' hyperthyroidism and ophthalmopathy.

The sequence was obtained from a man in his forties or fifties with Graves disease. The genes are TRBV4-1 and TRBJ2-1; the match to TRBD2 covers 8 bases. The material was peripheral blood mononuclear cells (PBMCs), obtained at new diagnosis, from a patient treated with antithyroid drugs. CDR3: CASSQDERERAEQFF. CDR3 coding DNA: TGTGCCAGCAGCCAAGACGAGCGGGAGAGGGCTGAGCAGTTCTTC.